This T cell receptor (beta chain) was sequenced for a study of beta chain features in type 1 diabetes. Study-wide results and limits: Shorter templates may be favored by PCR, equally so in patients and controls. In comparison with healthy donors, patients had naive, central memory and Treg TCRB repertoires that appeared more similar. The study found moderately but significantly shorter TCRB CDR3s in all four CD4+ subsets of Type 1 diabetes patients. Individuals with type 1 diabetes displayed fewer insertions and more deletions at VDJ junctions.

Reverse transcription of all isolated RNA meant that expressed TCRB transcripts were sequenced. Libraries were prepared by immunoSEQ multiplex PCR; TCRdb keeps only in-frame clonotypes and omits some of them. The sample has hundreds of thousands of clones, around 9.9% seen once. Details on this clone: What it binds is unknown.

Sequencing was performed on naive CD4+ T cells from blood. This TCR came from a man between 25 and 39 years old with type 1 diabetes.

In nucleotides, the CDR3 is TGTGCCAGCAGCTTCTCCGCCGGCACTAACTACGAGCAGTACTTC. Protein: CASSFSAGTNYEQYF. This sequence joins TRBV7-2 and TRBJ2-7; no clear D gene. The V end was cut by 3 bases, the J end by 3 bases, with 15 bases between. Germline values: CDR1 SGHTA, CDR2 FQGNSA. The CDR3 runs to 15 residues.